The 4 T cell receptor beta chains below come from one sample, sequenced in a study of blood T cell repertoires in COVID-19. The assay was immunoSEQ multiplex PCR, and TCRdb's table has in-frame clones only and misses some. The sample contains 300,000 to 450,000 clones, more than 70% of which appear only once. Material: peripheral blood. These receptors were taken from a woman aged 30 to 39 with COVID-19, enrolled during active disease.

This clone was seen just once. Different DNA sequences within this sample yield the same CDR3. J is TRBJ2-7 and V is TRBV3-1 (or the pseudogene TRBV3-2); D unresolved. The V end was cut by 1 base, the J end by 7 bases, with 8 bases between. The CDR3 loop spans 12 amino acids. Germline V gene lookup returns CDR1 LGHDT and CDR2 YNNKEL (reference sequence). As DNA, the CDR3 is TGTGCCAGCAGCCAAGGTTCAGGAGAGCAGTACTTC. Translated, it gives CASSQGSGEQYF.

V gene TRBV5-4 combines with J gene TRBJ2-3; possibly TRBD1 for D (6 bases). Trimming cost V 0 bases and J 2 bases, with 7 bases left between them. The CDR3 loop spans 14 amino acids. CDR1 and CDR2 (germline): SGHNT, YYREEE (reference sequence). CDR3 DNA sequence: TGTGCCAGCAGCTTGGGGGACAACACAGATACGCAGTATTTT. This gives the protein CASSLGDNTDTQYF.

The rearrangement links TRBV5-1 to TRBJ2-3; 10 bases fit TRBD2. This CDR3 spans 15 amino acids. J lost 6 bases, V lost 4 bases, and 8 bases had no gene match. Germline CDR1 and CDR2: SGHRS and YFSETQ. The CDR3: CASSIGTSEADTQYF. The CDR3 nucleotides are TGCGCCAGCAGCATTGGGACTAGCGAGGCGGATACGCAGTATTTT.

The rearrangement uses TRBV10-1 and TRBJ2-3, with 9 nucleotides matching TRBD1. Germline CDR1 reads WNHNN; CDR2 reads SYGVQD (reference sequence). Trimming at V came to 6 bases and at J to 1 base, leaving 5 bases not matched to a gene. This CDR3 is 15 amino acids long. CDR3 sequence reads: CASSPTGGGTDTQYF. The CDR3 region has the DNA TGCGCCAGCAGCCCTACAGGGGGCGGCACAGATACGCAGTATTTT.